The following is a T cell receptor beta chain sequence with its context. This specimen comes from a study of blood T cell repertoires in COVID-19. Across the study: The United States, Italy and Spain supplied acute and convalescent COVID-19 samples. The analysed material was cDNA or gDNA that came from T cells, B-cell-depleted T cells, or PBMCs.

V lost 5 bases and J lost 8, with 13 bases in between. This CDR3 has 13 amino acids. Looked up from germline, CDR1 is SGHAT and CDR2 is FQNNGV. Original data processing: Amplifying reference gene primers gave estimates of nucleated cell counts. Clones were sequenced by immunoSEQ multiplex PCR, and TCRdb holds only the in-frame ones, with some missing. The DNA gave D and trimming, while V, J and clone size come from that table. In the table there are about 100,000 clones, 75% to 90% of which are singletons. The clonotype was recovered from a woman in her 70s with active or convalescent COVID-19. V usage is TRBV11-2 and J usage is TRBJ2-1, with TRBD2 as a possible D gene (5 bases). The sequencing input was peripheral blood. CDR3 nucleotides: TGTGCCAGCAGCCCCCTAGGAGGCGATGAGCAGTTCTTC. This sequence encodes CASSPLGGDEQFF.